Listed here are 26 T cell receptor beta chains from one sample, sequenced in a study of blood T cells in healthy people across ages. It was with a sample-barcoded 5' primer and a J-beta primer mix that a second PCR of roughly 7 to 12 cycles was run. TCRdb called the 5' RACE reads again in MiXCR, with one record for every CDR3 protein. This table holds fewer than 2,000,000 distinct CDR3 sequences, about 35% found once. The material sequenced was blood. These receptors were taken from a woman aged 25 to 39 in good health.

This clonotype was seen more than once but under ten times. The rearrangement links TRBV27 to TRBJ2-5; TRBD2 might be the D (5 bases). Germline CDR1 and CDR2: MNHEY and SMNVEV (reference sequence). Trimming removed 6 bases at V and 3 bases at J, with 14 bases between. There are 14 residues in the CDR3. The CDR3, as DNA: TGTGCCAGCAGCCCCCCGGGGATTAAAGAGACCCAGTACTTC. It yields the protein CASSPPGIKETQYF.

This clonotype was recorded many times. The chain carries TRBV4-1 and TRBJ2-4; the D gene is possibly TRBD1 (5 bases). The V gene's germline CDR1 is MGHRA and CDR2 YSYEKL. V was trimmed by 0 bases and J by 0 bases, leaving 18 bases between them. The CDR3 has 19 amino acids. As DNA, the CDR3 is TGCGCCAGCAGCCAAGATTCGGGTCAGGGCAAACTAGCCAAAAACATTCAGTACTTC. It encodes CASSQDSGQGKLAKNIQYF.

The chain joins TRBV6-1 to TRBJ2-1; weak D call: TRBD2 (6 bases). Germline-derived CDR1 and CDR2 are MNHNS and SASEGT. Trimming took off 5 bases at V and 9 bases at J, with 17 bases between the two ends. The CDR3 contains 14 residues. This CDR3 reads CASSKLRPGGEQFF. The CDR3 coding sequence is TGTGCCAGCAGTAAGTTGAGGCCCGGGGGTGAGCAGTTCTTC.

The J gene is TRBJ1-6, the V gene TRBV7-6, with no clear D. Trimming removed 2 bases from V and 5 bases from J, with 13 bases in between. This CDR3 has 16 amino acids. From germline, CDR1 is SGHVS and CDR2 FNYEAQ. The CDR3 loop is CASSLPRSRDNSPLHF. The CDR3 DNA is TGTGCCAGCAGCTTACCCCGGTCCCGTGATAATTCACCCCTCCACTTT.

The J gene is TRBJ2-1, the V gene TRBV25-1; D remains unclear. V was pared by 1 base and J by 0 bases, with 13 bases between. The CDR3 has 17 amino acids. CDR1 MGHDK and CDR2 SYGVNS come from the germline V gene. The CDR3 loop is CASSESGHSRSYNEQFF. CDR3 nucleotides: TGTGCCAGCAGTGAATCTGGGCACAGCCGCTCCTACAATGAGCAGTTCTTC.

In regard to this clonotype: Mismatch with germline at one junction end may stem from a read error. The V call is TRBV7-7, the J call TRBJ2-3; D gene ambiguous. CDR3 length: 13 amino acids. Germline CDR1 is SSHAT and CDR2 is FNYEAQ (reference sequence). The CDR3, as DNA: TGTACCAGCAGCCTGGCAGCCACAGATACGCAGTATTTT. Its translation: CTSSLAATDTQYF.

The chain has TRBV28 and TRBJ2-7; TRBD1 matches 10 bases. Germline assignment: CDR1 MDHEN and CDR2 SYDVKM. The CDR3 has 17 residues. V shed 4 bases, J shed 3 bases, and the junction held 12 bases outside the gene matches. The CDR3 sequence is CASSSIPWTGGDYEQYF. CDR3 nucleotide sequence: TGTGCCAGCAGTTCCATCCCCTGGACAGGGGGGGACTACGAGCAGTACTTC. The entire variable domain, with the rest obtained from reference TRBV28 and TRBJ2-7, is as follows: DVKVTQSSRYLVKRTGEKVFLECVQDMDHENMFWYRQDPGLGLRLIYFSYDVKMKEKGDIPEGYSVSREKKERFSLILESASTNQTSMYLCASSSIPWTGGDYEQYFGPGTRLTVT.

The rearrangement links TRBV10-3 to TRBJ2-3; 12 bases are a match to TRBD2. CDR3 length: 16 residues. J gave up 4 bases and V 6 bases, and 8 bases lay outside the gene matches. CDR1 is ENHRY, CDR2 SYGVKD, per germline. In DNA, the CDR3 is TGTGCCATCAGCGGACTAGCGGGACGGGGGCCAGATACGCAGTATTTT. Protein: CAISGLAGRGPDTQYF.

The chain has TRBV6-1 and TRBJ2-7; the D call may be TRBD1 or TRBD2 (5 bases each). CDR3 length: 13 residues. Germline V lookup: CDR1 MNHNS, CDR2 SASEGT. Trimming took off 2 bases at V and 8 bases at J, with 13 bases between the two ends. The CDR3 DNA is TGTGCCAGCAGTGAATATTCGAGGGGCAAGCAGTACTTC. Translation: CASSEYSRGKQYF.

This clonotype was observed many times. J is TRBJ2-7 and V is TRBV29-1; TRBD1 or TRBD2 may be the D gene (6 bases each). Gene TRBJ2-5 matches the end of the DNA better, so the J call may be wrong. This CDR3 comprises 15 residues. CDR1 is SQVTM, CDR2 ANQGSEA, per germline. CDR3 coding DNA: TGCAGCGCCTGTAGGCAGGGGAGGCCTTTCGAGACCCAGTACTTC. Amino acid sequence: CSACRQGRPFETQYF.

This chain uses TRBV7-2 with TRBJ2-5, with TRBD2 matching 8 bases. Germline CDR1 and CDR2: SGHTA and FQGNSA. Losses at the gene ends were 3 bases for V and 2 bases for J; bases not matched to a gene: 8. The CDR3 has 16 amino acids. DNA for the CDR3: TGTGCCAGCAGCTTTGGTAGCGGGAAAGGGCAAGAGACCCAGTACTTC. Protein: CASSFGSGKGQETQYF.

The chain has TRBV6-5 and TRBJ2-3; perhaps D is TRBD1 or TRBD2 (5 bases each). The V gene lost 6 bases and the J gene lost 5 bases, with 15 bases spanning the gap. Germline V lookup: CDR1 MNHEY, CDR2 SVGAGI. The CDR3 sequence is 14 residues long. The CDR3 DNA sequence: TGTGCCAGCAGATCGCCGGGACGGGGAGATACGCAGTATTTT. This gives the protein CASRSPGRGDTQYF.

This clonotype came up a few times. The chain combines TRBV5-1 with TRBJ2-5; 8 bases line up with TRBD1. CDR3 length: 17 residues. The V gene end was trimmed by 0 bases and the J gene end by 1 base; junction bases not matched to a gene: 8. Germline V gene sequence: CDR1 SGHRS, CDR2 YFSETQ. The CDR3 DNA reads as TGCGCCAGCAGCTTGGTCGGACAGGGAGGACCCCAAGAGACCCAGTACTTC. Its translation is CASSLVGQGGPQETQYF. Filled out from reference TRBV5-1 and TRBJ2-5, the complete variable domain reads KAGVTQTPRYLIKTRGQQVTLSCSPISGHRSVSWYQQTPGQGLQFLFEYFSETQRNKGNFPGRFSGRQFSNSRSEMNVSTLELGDSALYLCASSLVGQGGPQETQYFGPGTRLLVL.

This rearrangement joins TRBV7-9 to TRBJ2-7; D is perhaps TRBD2 (5 bases). The CDR3 extends over 17 amino acids. V shed 4 bases and J shed 0 bases, with 19 bases lying between them. In germline, CDR1 is SEHNR, CDR2 FQNEAQ (reference sequence). The CDR3 coding sequence is TGTGCCAGCAGCTCCACCTTTGACCCGAGGGCCTCCTACGAGCAGTACTTC. Its protein product is CASSSTFDPRASYEQYF.

This clonotype was observed a few times. Just one base apart from a much larger clone, this may be a read error. The V gene is TRBV15, the J gene TRBJ2-5; perhaps D is TRBD1 or TRBD2 (5 bases each). Germline CDR1 reads LNHNV; CDR2 reads YYDKDF (reference sequence). This CDR3 spans 13 amino acids. CDR3 sequence (DNA): TGTGCCACCAGCAGAGATCAGGGAGAGGCCCAGTACTTC. Translation: CATSRDQGEAQYF.

A few counts support this clonotype. V is TRBV6-4 and J is TRBJ2-4; D unresolved. Germline CDR1 and CDR2: MRHNA and SNTAGT. Trimming shortened V by 6 bases and J by 10 bases, and 16 bases separated the two germline ends. The CDR3 has 13 amino acids. The CDR3 spells CASRRTPLGIQYF. The CDR3 DNA is TGTGCCAGCAGAAGGACCCCACTGGGGATTCAGTACTTC.

The rearrangement uses TRBV4-1 and TRBJ2-7, with a possible D match to TRBD2 (7 bases). Per the germline V gene, CDR1 is MGHRA and CDR2 is YSYEKL. The CDR3 runs to 17 residues. The V end was cut by 1 base, the J end by 5 bases, with 21 bases between. The CDR3 DNA reads as TGCGCCAGCAGCCAAGTGGGATTCGAGAAAGGGGGGGACGAGCAGTACTTC. Its translation is CASSQVGFEKGGDEQYF.

This clonotype was counted between two and nine times. One end of the junction is discordant with germline, which a read error may explain. The chain is built from TRBV11-3 and TRBJ2-3; tentative D call: TRBD2 (5 bases). Germline assignment: CDR1 SGHNT and CDR2 YENEEA. This CDR3 spans 15 amino acids. For the CDR3, the DNA is TGTGCCGGCAGCAAGGACTGGATAAGCACAGATACGCAGTATTTT. Amino acids: CAGSKDWISTDTQYF.

The chain is built from TRBV28 and TRBJ2-2; D call uncertain. The V end was cut by 1 base, the J end by 9 bases, with 12 bases between. The CDR3 is made up of 14 amino acids. CDR1 is MDHEN and CDR2 is SYDVKM in the germline V gene. In DNA, the CDR3 is TGTGCCAGCAGTTTATCCAGCCGCTCCCGGGAGCTGTTTTTT. Residues: CASSLSSRSRELFF. The full variable domain, rest sourced from reference TRBV28 and TRBJ2-2, is DVKVTQSSRYLVKRTGEKVFLECVQDMDHENMFWYRQDPGLGLRLIYFSYDVKMKEKGDIPEGYSVSREKKERFSLILESASTNQTSMYLCASSLSSRSRELFFGEGSRLTVL.

This chain joins TRBV6-6 and TRBJ2-5; either TRBD1 or TRBD2 may fit D (6 bases each). Trimming left V 5 bases short and J 2 bases short, with 15 bases between. CDR1 and CDR2 from the germline V gene are MNHNY and SVGAGI (reference sequence). The CDR3 extends over 15 amino acids. CDR3 nucleotide sequence: TGTGCCAGCAGTCGCCCGGGGGCAGAACAAGAGACCCAGTACTTC. Encoded protein: CASSRPGAEQETQYF.

This chain uses TRBV13 with TRBJ2-5; no definite D call. V was clipped by 5 bases and J by 4 bases, with 17 bases between them. The CDR3 has 15 amino acids. Looked up from germline, CDR1 is PRHDT and CDR2 is FYEKMQ (reference sequence). CDR3 loop: CASSLRHEGPETQYF. The CDR3 DNA reads TGTGCCAGCAGCCTTCGACATGAAGGGCCAGAGACCCAGTACTTC.

Concerning this clonotype itself: At one end, the junction sequence differs from germline, possibly due to a read error. This chain links TRBV2 with TRBJ2-6; D perhaps matches TRBD1 (5 bases). Germline-derived CDR1 and CDR2 are SNHLY and FYNNEI. This CDR3 has 12 residues. The CDR3 DNA reads TGTGCCGGACGCTCTGGGGCCAACGTCCCGACTTTC. Protein: CAGRSGANVPTF.

This clonotype occurred many times. The chain uses TRBV20-1 and TRBJ1-1; TRBD1 agrees at 8 bases. The germline gives CDR1 DFQATT, CDR2 SNEGSKA (reference sequence). The CDR3 sequence is 14 residues long. V shed 6 bases and J 1 base; nucleotides not matched to a gene: 7. The CDR3: CSAGTGTGNTEAFF. CDR3 nucleotides: TGCAGTGCAGGTACCGGGACAGGGAACACTGAAGCTTTCTTT.

The sample holds a few counts of this clonotype. The junction departs from the called germline gene at one end, perhaps through a read error. CDR3 region: CASSFYASGSSYNERYF. Written as DNA, the CDR3 is TGTGCCAGCAGCTTTTACGCTAGCGGCAGCTCCTACAATGAGCGGTACTTC. V and J are TRBV3-1 and TRBJ2-1; TRBD2 aligns across 7 bases. Germline V gene lookup returns CDR1 LGHDT and CDR2 YNNKEL (reference sequence). The CDR3 is 17 residues long.

This chain links TRBV24-1 with TRBJ2-5; the match to TRBD2 covers 11 bases. Looked up from germline, CDR1 is KGHDR and CDR2 is SFDVKD. J lost 4 bases, V lost 0 bases, and 0 bases had no gene match. The CDR3 is 15 residues long. The CDR3 protein is CATSDLTSGRETQYF. The CDR3 nucleotides read TGTGCCACCAGTGATTTGACTAGCGGGAGAGAGACCCAGTACTTC.

This clonotype was seen a handful of times. This rearrangement joins TRBV29-1 to TRBJ1-2, with 7 positions matching TRBD1. Germline CDR1 reads SQVTM; CDR2 reads ANQGSEA. The CDR3 is 13 amino acids. J lost 3 bases, V lost 6 bases, and 7 bases had no gene match. This CDR3 reads CSVNRGVDYGYTF. In DNA, the CDR3 is TGCAGCGTCAACAGGGGCGTAGACTATGGCTACACCTTC.